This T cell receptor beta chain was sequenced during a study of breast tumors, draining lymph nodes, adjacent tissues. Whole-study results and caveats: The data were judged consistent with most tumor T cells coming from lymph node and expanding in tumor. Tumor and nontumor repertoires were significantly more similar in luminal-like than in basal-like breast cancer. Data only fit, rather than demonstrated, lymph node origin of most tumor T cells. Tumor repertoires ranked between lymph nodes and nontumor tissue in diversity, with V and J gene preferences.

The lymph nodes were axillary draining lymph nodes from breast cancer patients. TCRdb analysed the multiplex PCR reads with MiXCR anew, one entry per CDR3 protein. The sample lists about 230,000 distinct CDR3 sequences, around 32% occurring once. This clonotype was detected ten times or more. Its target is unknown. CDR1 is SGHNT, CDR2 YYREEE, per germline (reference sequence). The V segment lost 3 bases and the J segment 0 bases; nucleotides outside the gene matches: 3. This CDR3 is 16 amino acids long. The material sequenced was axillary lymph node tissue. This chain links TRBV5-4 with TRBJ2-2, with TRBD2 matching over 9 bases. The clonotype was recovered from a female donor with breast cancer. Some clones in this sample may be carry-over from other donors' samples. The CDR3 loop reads CASSYGTSPNTGELFF. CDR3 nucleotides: TGTGCCAGCAGCTACGGGACTAGCCCGAACACCGGGGAGCTGTTTTTT.